Below are 30 T cell receptor beta chains sequenced from a single sample in a study of blood T cell repertoires in COVID-19 (dated by TCRdb to 2020 to 2021). The protocol used for the library was the immunoSEQ multiplex PCR assay. The source is immuneACCESS, and TCRdb retained only in-frame sequences with V and J called. Part of the clones is not carried over; for the studies checked, unresolved V genes explain less than half of this, and the remainder is unexplained. The sample profile shows over 30,000 clones; 60% to 80% of them were found once. Together, the top ten hold roughly 14% of the sample. Sample: peripheral blood. These receptors originate from a man of 80 years or more with active or convalescent COVID-19.

J is TRBJ2-5 and V is TRBV10-3, with 12 bases lining up with TRBD2. Germline V gene lookup returns CDR1 ENHRY and CDR2 SYGVKD. Losses at the gene ends were 10 bases for V and 2 bases for J; bases not matched to a gene: 5. The CDR3 totals 14 residues. CDR3 in amino acids: CATRTSGKQETQYF. DNA of the CDR3: TGTGCCACACGGACTAGCGGGAAACAAGAGACCCAGTACTTC.

The chain joins TRBV6-1 to TRBJ2-5; D remains ambiguous. Per the germline V gene, CDR1 is MNHNS and CDR2 is SASEGT. Trimming took off 3 bases at V and 3 bases at J, with 5 bases between the two ends. The CDR3 is made up of 12 amino acids. For the CDR3, the DNA is TGTGCCAGCAGTGACGCGGAAGAGACCCAGTACTTC. Its protein product is CASSDAEETQYF.

This chain uses TRBV19 with TRBJ1-3; possibly TRBD1 for D (5 bases). Germline V gene lookup returns CDR1 LNHDA and CDR2 SQIVND (reference sequence). The CDR3 extends over 17 amino acids. V dropped 0 bases and J dropped 2 bases, with 14 bases sitting between them. CDR3 bases: TGTGCCAGTAGTATAGACTCCCCGACAGATGCTGGAAACACCATATATTTT. Amino acid sequence: CASSIDSPTDAGNTIYF. Drawing the rest from reference TRBV19 and TRBJ1-3, the complete variable domain is DGGITQSPKYLFRKEGQNVTLSCEQNLNHDAMYWYRQDPGQGLRLIYYSQIVNDFQKGDIAEGYSVSREKKESFPLTVTSAQKNPTAFYLCASSIDSPTDAGNTIYFGEGSWLTVV.

J is TRBJ2-1 and V is TRBV7-3; TRBD2 matches 9 bases. Germline V gene lookup returns CDR1 SGHTA and CDR2 FQGTGA. CDR3 size: 13 residues. Germline trimming cut 5 bases from V and 9 bases from J; bases unmatched to any gene: 5. This chain's CDR3 is CASSRTSVGEQFF. CDR3 nucleotides: TGTGCCAGCAGCCGGACTAGCGTGGGTGAGCAGTTCTTC. Complete variable domain (other parts from reference TRBV7-3 and TRBJ2-1): GAGVSQTPSNKVTEKGKYVELRCDPISGHTALYWYRQSLGQGPEFLIYFQGTGAADDSGLPNDRFFAVRPEGSVSTLKIQRTERGDSAVYLCASSRTSVGEQFFGPGTRLTVL.

V is TRBV28 and J is TRBJ2-3, with TRBD2 matching over 7 bases. V was clipped by 3 bases and J by 2 bases; unmatched bases: 5. The CDR3 length is 15 residues. Germline V lookup: CDR1 MDHEN, CDR2 SYDVKM. The DNA for the CDR3 is TGTGCCAGCAGTTTTGGGGACTATGCCACAGATACGCAGTATTTT. Amino acids: CASSFGDYATDTQYF.

The CDR3 protein is CASSFGVAGETQYF. Here the CDR3 DNA reads TGTGCCAGCAGCTTCGGTGTAGCGGGAGAGACCCAGTACTTC. J is TRBJ2-5 and V is TRBV11-2; 7 bases align to TRBD2. V shed 3 bases and J 4 bases; nucleotides not matched to a gene: 5. Looked up from germline, CDR1 is SGHAT and CDR2 is FQNNGV. CDR3 length: 14 amino acids. Filled out from reference TRBV11-2 and TRBJ2-5, the complete variable domain reads EAGVAQSPRYKIIEKRQSVAFWCNPISGHATLYWYQQILGQGPKLLIQFQNNGVVDDSQLPKDRFSAERLKGVDSTLKIQPAKLEDSAVYLCASSFGVAGETQYFGPGTRLLVL.

V gene TRBV5-8 combines with J gene TRBJ1-5, with D possibly being TRBD1 (5 bases). The CDR3 loop spans 16 amino acids. V was pared by 7 bases and J by 0 bases, with 17 bases between. Germline assignment: CDR1 SGHTS and CDR2 YDEGEE. The CDR3 loop reads CASRGILRASNQPQHF. As DNA, the CDR3 is TGTGCCAGCCGCGGAATCCTCAGGGCTAGCAATCAGCCCCAGCATTTT.

This clone was found a few times. J is TRBJ2-1 and V is TRBV11-2; 8 nucleotides align to TRBD1. The CDR3 has 16 residues. Trimming took 2 bases from V and 10 from J; bases not matched to a gene: 13. Germline V lookup: CDR1 SGHAT, CDR2 FQNNGV. The CDR3 protein is CASSLFTGTGGREQFF. In DNA, the CDR3 is TGTGCCAGCAGCTTATTCACCGGGACAGGCGGTAGAGAGCAGTTCTTC.

V and J are TRBV5-8 and TRBJ2-3, with a possible D match to TRBD2 (5 bases). Germline V lookup: CDR1 SGHTS, CDR2 YDEGEE. The CDR3 covers 13 residues. V dropped 1 base and J dropped 4 bases, with 7 bases sitting between them. Here the CDR3 DNA reads TGTGCCAGCAGCTTGAAGGGAGCAGATACGCAGTATTTT. It yields the protein CASSLKGADTQYF.

The J gene is TRBJ2-1, the V gene TRBV27; 8 bases map to TRBD1. V shed 6 bases, J shed 0 bases, and the junction held 4 bases outside the gene matches. Germline values: CDR1 MNHEY, CDR2 SMNVEV (reference sequence). This CDR3 contains 15 residues. DNA of the CDR3: TGTGCCAGCAGGGACAGGGTAAGCTCCTACAATGAGCAGTTCTTC. Translating gives CASRDRVSSYNEQFF.

This chain joins TRBV29-1 and TRBJ2-2, with 8 bases identical to TRBD2. The trim removed 3 bases at V and 4 bases at J, leaving 7 bases unmatched. Germline V gene lookup returns CDR1 SQVTM and CDR2 ANQGSEA. The CDR3 has 15 amino acids. This chain's CDR3 is CSVEWGLVRTGELFF. The CDR3, as DNA: TGCAGCGTTGAGTGGGGACTAGTACGCACCGGGGAGCTGTTTTTT.

This clone was seen only once. CDR3 DNA: TGTGCCAGCAGTTACGGCGACAGTGATAATTCACCCCTCCACTTT. The encoded protein is CASSYGDSDNSPLHF. The chain carries TRBV6-6 and TRBJ1-6; D possibly corresponds to TRBD1 (5 bases). CDR1 MNHNY and CDR2 SVGAGI come from the germline V gene (reference sequence). The CDR3 loop spans 15 amino acids. Between the trimmed V and J ends, which lost 2 bases and 5 bases, there was a span of 10 bases.

This chain connects TRBV11-2 to TRBJ2-1; the match to TRBD2 covers 11 bases. The germline gives CDR1 SGHAT, CDR2 FQNNGV. V lost 0 bases and J lost 4; bases outside the gene matches: 8. The CDR3 runs to 18 residues. CDR3 amino acids: CASSLDVSLAGGYNEQFF. CDR3 bases: TGTGCCAGCAGCTTAGATGTTAGCCTAGCGGGAGGTTACAATGAGCAGTTCTTC.

V is TRBV5-1 and J is TRBJ2-2, with TRBD1 matching 8 bases. With 4 bases clipped from V and 3 bases from J, the junction kept 8 bases outside the gene matches. Germline V gene sequence: CDR1 SGHRS, CDR2 YFSETQ. This CDR3 is 16 amino acids long. In DNA, the CDR3 is TGCGCCAGCAGCCCGGCCGGGACAGGATACACCGGGGAGCTGTTTTTT. This gives the protein CASSPAGTGYTGELFF. Together with reference TRBV5-1 and TRBJ2-2, the CDR3 gives the full variable domain: KAGVTQTPRYLIKTRGQQVTLSCSPISGHRSVSWYQQTPGQGLQFLFEYFSETQRNKGNFPGRFSGRQFSNSRSEMNVSTLELGDSALYLCASSPAGTGYTGELFFGEGSRLTVL.

V gene TRBV7-9 combines with J gene TRBJ1-1; no reliable D call. The CDR3 runs 14 residues. Germline CDR1 and CDR2: SEHNR and FQNEAQ (reference sequence). Trimming left V 4 bases short and J 10 bases short, with 19 bases between. The CDR3 nucleotides are TGTGCCAGCAGCTCTTCTGCGACGAGCGCTGGAGCTTTCTTT. Translated: CASSSSATSAGAFF. Supplemented by reference TRBV7-9 and TRBJ1-1, the full variable domain reads DTGVSQNPRHKITKRGQNVTFRCDPISEHNRLYWYRQTLGQGPEFLTYFQNEAQLEKSRLLSDRFSAERPKGSFSTLEIQRTEQGDSAMYLCASSSSATSAGAFFGQGTRLTVV.

The chain combines TRBV27 with TRBJ2-7; TRBD2 matches at 14 bases. The CDR3 has 19 residues. The V segment lost 5 bases and the J segment 4 bases; nucleotides outside the gene matches: 16. Germline V gene lookup returns CDR1 MNHEY and CDR2 SMNVEV (reference sequence). CDR3 loop: CASSENPPGLAGVLYEQYF. The CDR3 DNA reads TGTGCCAGCAGTGAAAACCCCCCGGGACTAGCGGGAGTTTTGTACGAGCAGTACTTC.

The chain has TRBV3-1 (or the pseudogene TRBV3-2) and TRBJ2-7; a weak D match, TRBD2 (5 bases). The CDR3 has 15 amino acids. Germline CDR1 is LGHDT and CDR2 is YNNKEL (reference sequence). Trimming removed 2 bases at V and 2 bases at J, with 13 bases between. The CDR3 DNA follows: TGTGCCAGCAGCCAAAGTATTAGCGCGACCTACGAGCAGTACTTC. It codes for CASSQSISATYEQYF.

The V gene is TRBV9, the J gene TRBJ2-3; 10 bases align to TRBD2. Germline CDR1 reads SGDLS; CDR2 reads YYNGEE. V was clipped by 2 bases and J by 4 bases; unmatched bases: 7. The CDR3 loop spans 16 amino acids. CDR3 protein: CASSVLSGRAADTQYF. The DNA for the CDR3 is TGTGCCAGCAGCGTTCTGAGCGGGAGGGCGGCAGATACGCAGTATTTT.

The chain combines TRBV28 with TRBJ2-7; D is perhaps TRBD1 (10 bases). The V and J ends lost 7 bases and 1 base respectively, with 32 bases between them. This CDR3 region has 20 residues. The germline gives CDR1 MDHEN, CDR2 SYDVKM. The CDR3 protein is CASTQTGQGLAGRNSYEQYF. The CDR3, as DNA: TGTGCCAGCACCCAAACGGGACAGGGGCTAGCGGGAAGGAATTCCTACGAGCAGTACTTC.

V usage is TRBV13 and J usage is TRBJ2-7; D is possibly TRBD1 (6 bases). Trimming left V 2 bases short and J 2 bases short, with 10 bases between. Germline-derived CDR1 and CDR2 are PRHDT and FYEKMQ (reference sequence). This CDR3 is 14 amino acids long. CDR3 nucleotide sequence: TGTGCCAGCAGCTTAACGGGACATACCTACGAGCAGTACTTC. Translating it yields CASSLTGHTYEQYF.

The chain recombines TRBV25-1 with TRBJ2-1; D not certain. CDR1 and CDR2 from the germline V gene are MGHDK and SYGVNS. The CDR3 extends over 15 amino acids. With 3 bases removed from V and 5 bases from J, the gap between germline ends came to 14 bases. The CDR3 is CASSDNQAYNNEQFF. CDR3 sequence (DNA): TGTGCCAGCAGTGATAACCAGGCTTATAACAATGAGCAGTTCTTC.

Worth noting for this clone: A much larger clone sits a single nucleotide away, making a read error possible. This sequence joins TRBV6-5 and TRBJ2-7, with D unclear. The V gene's germline CDR1 is MNHEY and CDR2 SVGAGI. This CDR3 is built from 13 residues. In DNA, the CDR3 is TGTGCCAGTAGTTTCACGACAAACTACGAGCAGTACTTC. This translates into CASSFTTNYEQYF.

This rearrangement joins TRBV5-1 to TRBJ2-5; tentative D call: TRBD2 (5 bases). V was pared by 4 bases and J by 4 bases, with 11 bases between. The CDR3 is 13 residues long. Germline V lookup: CDR1 SGHRS, CDR2 YFSETQ. CDR3 sequence (DNA): TGCGCCAGCAGCCTATTAGAGGGAGAGACCCAGTACTTC. Translation gives CASSLLEGETQYF.

J is TRBJ2-7 and V is TRBV3-1 (or the pseudogene TRBV3-2), with 10 bases that match TRBD1. Per germline, CDR1 LGHDT and CDR2 YNNKEL (reference sequence). The CDR3 spans 16 residues. V lost 3 bases, J lost 4 bases, and 9 bases stayed unmatched. The CDR3 loop is CASSHDRDRGGYEQYF. The CDR3 coding sequence is TGTGCCAGCAGCCACGACCGGGACAGGGGTGGGTACGAGCAGTACTTC.

The CDR3 region is CASSPGFGGAGTNYGYTF. Written as DNA, the CDR3 is TGCGCCAGCAGCCCTGGATTCGGTGGGGCAGGGACTAACTATGGCTACACCTTC. The V gene is TRBV5-1, the J gene TRBJ1-2; possible D gene TRBD1, 5 bases. Germline assignment: CDR1 SGHRS and CDR2 YFSETQ. With 4 bases removed from V and 0 bases from J, the gap between germline ends came to 22 bases. The CDR3 is 18 residues long.

The rearrangement uses TRBV6-2 or TRBV6-3 and TRBJ2-7; possibly TRBD2 for D (5 bases). The CDR3 has 11 amino acids. Germline V gene data show CDR1 as MNHEY and CDR2 as SVGEGT. V was shortened by 2 bases and J by 11 bases, with 10 bases between the two germline ends. In DNA form, the CDR3 reads TGTGCCAGCAGTTACCGAGGGAAGGAGTACTTC. This encodes CASSYRGKEYF.

This clone was seen more than once but under ten times. The V gene is TRBV9, the J gene TRBJ2-7, with D unclear. V lost 4 bases, J lost 0 bases, and 5 bases lay in between. Per the germline V gene, CDR1 is SGDLS and CDR2 is YYNGEE. The CDR3 is made up of 12 amino acids. CDR3 residues: CASSPRSYEQYF. Written as DNA, the CDR3 is TGTGCCAGCAGCCCCCGCTCCTACGAGCAGTACTTC.

V usage is TRBV11-2 and J usage is TRBJ2-5; 7 nucleotides agree with TRBD2. The CDR3 extends over 15 amino acids. Germline values: CDR1 SGHAT, CDR2 FQNNGV. V lost 5 bases and J lost 5; bases outside the gene matches: 11. The CDR3 is CASSPRLATVETQYF. The CDR3 DNA is TGTGCCAGCAGCCCGAGACTAGCAACGGTGGAGACCCAGTACTTC.

This clone was picked up a small number of times. The V call is TRBV7-9, the J call TRBJ2-7; 7 positions agree with TRBD1. V shed 5 bases and J 2 bases; nucleotides not matched to a gene: 12. Germline-derived CDR1 and CDR2 are SEHNR and FQNEAQ (reference sequence). The CDR3 contains 16 residues. CDR3 nucleotides: TGTGCCAGCAGCCCCGTCCTTACAGGGGAAACCTACGAGCAGTACTTC. It is translated as CASSPVLTGETYEQYF.

This chain uses TRBV28 with TRBJ1-1; tentatively, D is TRBD1 (5 bases). Trimming removed 7 bases from V and 3 bases from J, with 18 bases in between. CDR1 and CDR2 (germline): MDHEN, SYDVKM. The CDR3 consists of 15 residues. CDR3 bases: TGTGCCAGCAACCCCTGGGGGGGATGGGACACTGAAGCTTTCTTT. This codes for CASNPWGGWDTEAFF. The variable domain in full, completed from reference TRBV28 and TRBJ1-1, reads DVKVTQSSRYLVKRTGEKVFLECVQDMDHENMFWYRQDPGLGLRLIYFSYDVKMKEKGDIPEGYSVSREKKERFSLILESASTNQTSMYLCASNPWGGWDTEAFFGQGTRLTVV.